The 32 T cell receptor beta chains reported below all come from one sample, sequenced in a study of beta chain features in type 1 diabetes. Study conclusions and caveats: Significant though moderate, a shortening of TCRB CDR3s appeared in all four CD4+ subsets of Type 1 diabetes patients.

The antigens of these receptors remain unknown. The entirety of the isolated RNA underwent reverse transcription, so expressed TCRB transcripts were sequenced. The protocol was immunoSEQ multiplex PCR, while the TCRdb copy is restricted to in-frame clones and leaves out a portion. The sample carries some 250,000 clones, approximately 15% recorded once. Sequencing was carried out using naive CD4+ T cells from blood. These receptors were taken from a man between 25 and 39 years old with type 1 diabetes.

This clone has only a few counts. The chain carries TRBV25-1 and TRBJ1-5, with D possibly TRBD1 on 5 matching bases. The V and J ends lost 8 bases and 3 bases respectively, with 14 bases between them. CDR3 length: 14 amino acids. CDR1 MGHDK and CDR2 SYGVNS come from the germline V gene. The CDR3 sequence is CASAGRNDNQPQHF. The DNA for the CDR3 is TGTGCCAGCGCGGGGCGAAATGACAATCAGCCCCAGCATTTT.

The V gene is TRBV29-1, the J gene TRBJ1-3; weak D call: TRBD1 (5 bases). There are 14 residues in the CDR3. V gave up 7 bases and J gave up 4 bases, with 17 bases separating them. Germline V gene data show CDR1 as SQVTM and CDR2 as ANQGSEA. The CDR3 region is CSAGTGFDGNTIYF. The CDR3, as DNA: TGCAGCGCAGGAACAGGTTTCGACGGAAACACCATATATTTT.

In its sample, this clone was seen a few times. The genes are TRBV30 and TRBJ1-5; D gene uncertain. This CDR3 has 16 residues. Trimming took off 4 bases at V and 6 bases at J, with 22 bases between the two ends. Germline CDR1 and CDR2: GTSNPN and SVGIG (reference sequence). The CDR3 nucleotides are TGTGCCTGGACAGCGGCTTCGCTCGTAACGGGTCAGCCCCAGCATTTT. Protein product: CAWTAASLVTGQPQHF.

This clone was seen a handful of times. The chain employs TRBV7-2 and TRBJ2-1; 8 nucleotides align to TRBD2. Germline V lookup: CDR1 SGHTA, CDR2 FQGNSA. The CDR3 has 18 residues. V shed 3 bases, J shed 6 bases, and the junction held 16 bases outside the gene matches. In DNA, the CDR3 is TGTGCCAGCAGCTTGTCGCTACTAGCGGCTCGTGGGGGCAATGAGCAGTTCTTC. Protein: CASSLSLLAARGGNEQFF.

The chain combines TRBV7-8 with TRBJ1-3; D is perhaps TRBD1 (5 bases). The CDR3 has 15 amino acids. Trimming shortened V by 1 base and J by 2 bases, and 9 bases separated the two germline ends. Germline values: CDR1 SGHVS, CDR2 FQNEAQ. DNA for the CDR3: TGTGCCAGCAGCTTAGGGGGGGAGGCTGGAAACACCATATATTTT. Encoded protein: CASSLGGEAGNTIYF.

The gene calls are TRBV18 and TRBJ1-1; no firm D call. CDR1 is KGHSH and CDR2 is LQKENI in the germline V gene. CDR3 length: 14 residues. Trimming removed 6 bases at V and 7 bases at J, with 18 bases between. CDR3 sequence reads: CASSPTTGFGEAFF. CDR3 DNA: TGTGCCAGCTCCCCCACGACCGGGTTTGGTGAAGCTTTCTTT. Full variable domain (remainder filled in from reference TRBV18 and TRBJ1-1): NAGVMQNPRHLVRRRGQEARLRCSPMKGHSHVYWYRQLPEEGLKFMVYLQKENIIDESGMPKERFSAEFPKEGPSILRIQQVVRGDSAAYFCASSPTTGFGEAFFGQGTRLTVV.

The rearrangement joins TRBV18 to TRBJ2-5; possible D gene TRBD2, 7 bases. Germline values: CDR1 KGHSH, CDR2 LQKENI. The length of the CDR3 is 14 residues. Trimming stripped 3 bases from V and 7 bases from J, with 15 bases between. Written as DNA, the CDR3 is TGTGCCAGCTCACCGGGGGGGCCCTCCGGGACCCAGTACTTC. Encoded protein: CASSPGGPSGTQYF.

This chain joins TRBV5-4 and TRBJ1-2, with D unresolved. The CDR3 length is 14 residues. V lost 4 bases and J 4 bases, leaving 14 bases between the germline ends. CDR1 SGHNT and CDR2 YYREEE come from the germline V gene (reference sequence). CDR3 DNA sequence: TGTGCCAGCAGCCCCAGTTCGGGAGTCTATGGCTACACCTTC. The encoded protein is CASSPSSGVYGYTF.

This clone was seen a few times. V and J are TRBV27 and TRBJ1-1, with D possibly matching TRBD1 (6 bases). Germline values: CDR1 MNHEY, CDR2 SMNVEV (reference sequence). Trimming pared 6 bases from V and 3 bases from J, leaving 11 bases between. The CDR3 has 13 residues. CDR3 DNA: TGTGCCAGCAGCGGACAGACGGACACTGAAGCTTTCTTT. This gives the protein CASSGQTDTEAFF.

V gene TRBV19 combines with J gene TRBJ1-1; D uncertain. CDR3 length: 16 residues. Germline V lookup: CDR1 LNHDA, CDR2 SQIVND (reference sequence). V lost 5 bases and J lost 1, with 17 bases in between. The CDR3 reads CASSRGQKRGNTEAFF. In nucleotides, the CDR3 is TGTGCCAGTAGTCGCGGCCAAAAACGTGGGAACACTGAAGCTTTCTTT.

The chain couples TRBV11-2 to TRBJ2-1; 9 bases align to TRBD2. The CDR3 runs 15 residues. Germline V CDR1 and CDR2: SGHAT, FQNNGV. V gave up 1 base and J gave up 7 bases; unmatched junction bases: 5. CDR3 loop: CASSLGTSVDNEQFF. As DNA, the CDR3 is TGTGCCAGCAGCTTAGGGACTAGCGTAGATAATGAGCAGTTCTTC.

The genes are TRBV7-8 and TRBJ1-2, with D unclear. V was cut by 5 bases and J by 3 bases, with 10 bases left in between. This CDR3 is 13 amino acids long. Germline CDR1 SGHVS, CDR2 FQNEAQ. The CDR3 nucleotides are TGTGCCAGCAGCCCGTACCGAGACTATGGCTACACCTTC. Encoded protein: CASSPYRDYGYTF.

The chain joins TRBV5-1 to TRBJ2-7; TRBD1 matches 8 bases. J was trimmed by 6 bases and V by 0 bases; bases with no gene match: 8. The germline V gene encodes CDR1 SGHRS and CDR2 YFSETQ. There are 15 residues in the CDR3. CDR3 sequence: CASSLEGQGFGEQYF. As DNA, the CDR3 is TGCGCCAGCAGCTTGGAAGGACAGGGATTTGGCGAGCAGTACTTC.

This sequence joins TRBV5-4 and TRBJ2-2; TRBD2 matches at 12 bases. This CDR3 spans 16 amino acids. The V gene end was trimmed by 3 bases and the J gene end by 4 bases; junction bases not matched to a gene: 4. The germline V gene has CDR1 SGHNT and CDR2 YYREEE (reference sequence). In nucleotides, the CDR3 is TGTGCCAGCAGCTCGACTAGCGGGAGAACCACCGGGGAGCTGTTTTTT. This translates into CASSSTSGRTTGELFF.

The sample holds a few counts of this clone. V and J are TRBV6-1 and TRBJ2-3, with unresolved D. Between the trimmed V and J ends, which lost 2 bases and 4 bases, there was a span of 13 bases. Germline loops: CDR1 MNHNS, CDR2 SASEGT. This CDR3 region has 15 residues. DNA of the CDR3: TGTGCCAGCAGTGAAATCGGCCAGGTAGCAGATACGCAGTATTTT. Its protein is CASSEIGQVADTQYF.

This clone was detected a few times. This rearrangement joins TRBV5-1 to TRBJ2-5; D remains unclear. Trimming stripped 2 bases from V and 3 bases from J, with 5 bases between. The CDR3 loop spans 12 amino acids. Germline loops: CDR1 SGHRS, CDR2 YFSETQ. CDR3 loop: CASSLEEETQYF. The CDR3 DNA reads TGCGCCAGCAGCTTAGAGGAAGAGACCCAGTACTTC.

This clone turned up a few times. The chain carries TRBV5-6 and TRBJ2-7; D might be TRBD1 (5 bases). The CDR3 is 12 residues long. Germline CDR1 and CDR2: SGHDT and YYEEEE. V was shortened by 6 bases and J by 6 bases, with 13 bases between the two germline ends. The chain's CDR3 is CASTMQGSEQYF. In nucleotides, the CDR3 is TGTGCCAGCACAATGCAGGGAAGCGAGCAGTACTTC.

This clone came up a few times. The rearrangement links TRBV28 to TRBJ2-5; TRBD1 matches at 7 bases. The CDR3 runs 15 residues. Germline CDR1 reads MDHEN; CDR2 reads SYDVKM. V dropped 6 bases and J dropped 1; count of bases not matched to a gene: 8. The CDR3 loop reads CASRPPQGPQETQYF. The CDR3 coding sequence is TGTGCCAGCAGGCCCCCACAGGGGCCCCAAGAGACCCAGTACTTC.

The gene calls are TRBV7-9 and TRBJ1-1; 9 nucleotides match TRBD1. Germline-derived CDR1 and CDR2 are SEHNR and FQNEAQ (reference sequence). The CDR3 runs 15 residues. The junction had 5 bases not matched to a gene; V was cut back by 5 bases and J by 1 base. CDR3 loop: CASSHGTGKNTEAFF. The CDR3, as DNA: TGTGCCAGCAGCCATGGGACAGGGAAGAACACTGAAGCTTTCTTT.

A few counts support this clone. V gene TRBV6-5 combines with J gene TRBJ2-5; D is undetermined. Germline CDR1 reads MNHEY; CDR2 reads SVGAGI. The CDR3 loop spans 13 amino acids. The germline V and J ends were trimmed by 5 bases and 4 bases, with 11 bases remaining between them. In DNA form, the CDR3 reads TGTGCCAGCAGTCGCCGTGCTACAGAGACCCAGTACTTC. It codes for CASSRRATETQYF.

V usage is TRBV5-1 and J usage is TRBJ2-3, with 8 bases identical to TRBD1. The CDR3 totals 16 residues. The J segment lost 0 bases and the V segment lost 1 base, leaving 4 bases of the junction unmatched. The germline V gene has CDR1 SGHRS and CDR2 YFSETQ. The CDR3 sequence: CASSLPTGVSTDTQYF. DNA for the CDR3: TGCGCCAGCAGCTTGCCGACAGGGGTAAGCACAGATACGCAGTATTTT.

The chain has TRBV4-2 and TRBJ2-3; 9 nucleotides line up with TRBD1. In germline, CDR1 is LGHNA, CDR2 YNFKEQ. J was trimmed by 0 bases and V by 6 bases; bases with no gene match: 7. This CDR3 has 16 amino acids. The CDR3 reads CASSPRQGDSTDTQYF. The CDR3 nucleotides are TGTGCCAGCAGTCCCCGACAGGGGGATAGCACAGATACGCAGTATTTT.

This clone was picked up a small number of times. The chain carries TRBV6-1 and TRBJ2-3; no reliable D call. V gave up 5 bases and J gave up 6 bases, with 12 bases separating them. Germline CDR1 MNHNS, CDR2 SASEGT. The length of the CDR3 is 13 residues. The CDR3 coding sequence is TGTGCCAGCAGTCTACAGACCAGGGATACGCAGTATTTT. Its translation: CASSLQTRDTQYF.

This chain connects TRBV7-9 to TRBJ1-1; 7 nucleotides match TRBD1. Germline values: CDR1 SEHNR, CDR2 FQNEAQ (reference sequence). The J segment lost 1 base and the V segment lost 3 bases, leaving 2 bases of the junction unmatched. This CDR3 has 14 amino acids. For the CDR3, the DNA is TGTGCCAGCAGCTTTTACAGGGGGAACACTGAAGCTTTCTTT. Its translation is CASSFYRGNTEAFF. Looking up the rest from reference TRBV7-9 and TRBJ1-1 gives the full variable domain: DTGVSQNPRHKITKRGQNVTFRCDPISEHNRLYWYRQTLGQGPEFLTYFQNEAQLEKSRLLSDRFSAERPKGSFSTLEIQRTEQGDSAMYLCASSFYRGNTEAFFGQGTRLTVV.

The chain employs TRBV11-3 and TRBJ2-5; D uncertain. Germline CDR1 and CDR2: SGHNT and YENEEA. Trimming pared 1 base from V and 5 bases from J, leaving 8 bases between. This CDR3 comprises 13 residues. CDR3: CASSLGLRETQYF. The CDR3 bases are TGTGCCAGCAGCTTAGGCCTACGGGAGACCCAGTACTTC.

In this sample, this clone turned up a few times. This rearrangement joins TRBV7-9 to TRBJ1-4, with TRBD1 matching 7 bases. V gave up 3 bases and J gave up 5 bases; unmatched junction bases: 6. Germline CDR1 and CDR2: SEHNR and FQNEAQ (reference sequence). CDR3 length: 15 amino acids. The CDR3 here is CASSLSGGVNEKLFF. In DNA form, the CDR3 reads TGTGCCAGCAGCTTGTCAGGGGGAGTCAATGAAAAACTGTTTTTT.

Only a few counts were recorded for this clone. The gene calls are TRBV7-9 and TRBJ2-5; tentatively, D is TRBD1 (5 bases). The ends were cut back, 1 base at V and 3 bases at J, with 9 bases in the middle. Germline loops: CDR1 SEHNR, CDR2 FQNEAQ (reference sequence). The CDR3 runs 14 residues. The CDR3 loop is CASSLVPGKETQYF. As DNA, the CDR3 is TGTGCCAGCAGCTTAGTTCCAGGGAAAGAGACCCAGTACTTC.

The chain carries TRBV6-1 and TRBJ1-4, with D unresolved. This CDR3 spans 14 amino acids. The V gene's germline CDR1 is MNHNS and CDR2 SASEGT. The V gene lost 7 bases and the J gene lost 1 base, with 10 bases spanning the gap. The CDR3 here is CASTLTITNEKLFF. In DNA form, the CDR3 reads TGTGCCAGCACCCTTACAATAACTAATGAAAAACTGTTTTTT.

In regard to this clone: This same CDR3 is encoded by further DNA sequences in the sample. The chain links TRBV30 to TRBJ1-1; D gene unclear. CDR1 GTSNPN and CDR2 SVGIG come from the germline V gene (reference sequence). Trimming pared 0 bases from V and 1 base from J, leaving 6 bases between. This CDR3 is built from 13 residues. CDR3 DNA: TGTGCCTGGAGTGTAGGCGGGAACACTGAAGCTTTCTTT. Translated, it gives CAWSVGGNTEAFF.

Written as DNA, the CDR3 is TGTGCCAGCAGCGTAGGAGGGGGCCGGAGCGTCCTGACTTTC. Amino acids: CASSVGGGRSVLTF. This chain links TRBV9 with TRBJ2-6; 7 nucleotides line up with TRBD1. The CDR3 consists of 14 residues. CDR1 is SGDLS, CDR2 YYNGEE, per germline. J was trimmed by 12 bases and V by 0 bases; bases with no gene match: 6.

The chain employs TRBV5-1 and TRBJ2-2; the match to TRBD1 covers 8 bases. The V segment lost 0 bases and the J segment 3 bases; nucleotides outside the gene matches: 4. Per the germline V gene, CDR1 is SGHRS and CDR2 is YFSETQ. This CDR3 comprises 16 residues. The chain's CDR3 is CASSLEAGGDTGELFF. DNA of the CDR3: TGCGCCAGCAGCTTGGAGGCAGGGGGCGACACCGGGGAGCTGTTTTTT.

This clone appeared once. The chain has TRBV30 and TRBJ1-2; tentatively, D is TRBD1 (5 bases). Germline values: CDR1 GTSNPN, CDR2 SVGIG (reference sequence). This CDR3 region has 14 residues. The V end was cut by 3 bases, the J end by 7 bases, with 18 bases between. CDR3 in DNA: TGTGCCTGGAGCGTAACCAAAATCGGGGGTGGCTACACCTTC. Its translation: CAWSVTKIGGGYTF.